The 27 T cell receptor beta chains presented below share a single source sample, sequenced in a study of T cells in localized non-small cell lung cancer. The data were produced by immunoSEQ multiplex PCR, yet TCRdb's version contains in-frame clones alone and is incomplete. Altogether roughly 880 clones are present, 22% being singletons, with the ten largest covering 15% to 20%. The sample in question was lung tumor tissue, obtained before any cancer treatment. All receptors come from a female donor at least 60 years old with stage II squamous cell lung carcinoma.

By sample share, this clone is large. The V call is TRBV11-3, the J call TRBJ2-6, with TRBD2 as a possible D gene (5 bases). The ends were cut back, 3 bases at V and 4 bases at J, with 13 bases in the middle. The CDR3 spans 16 residues. Germline V lookup: CDR1 SGHNT, CDR2 YENEEA. The CDR3 nucleotides are TGTGCCAGCAGCTTTTGGACTTACCCCGGGGCCAACGTCCTGACTTTC. This translates into CASSFWTYPGANVLTF. Supplemented by reference TRBV11-3 and TRBJ2-6, the full variable domain reads EAGVVQSPRYKIIEKKQPVAFWCNPISGHNTLYWYLQNLGQGPELLIRYENEEAVDDSQLPKDRFSAERLKGVDSTLKIQPAELGDSAVYLCASSFWTYPGANVLTFGAGSRLTVL.

This clone was counted only a few times. The V and J genes are TRBV13 and TRBJ1-5; possible D gene TRBD1, 5 bases. Per the germline V gene, CDR1 is PRHDT and CDR2 is FYEKMQ (reference sequence). The CDR3 has 14 amino acids. Trimming stripped 1 base from V and 2 bases from J, with 6 bases between. As DNA, the CDR3 is TGTGCCAGCAGCTTAGAAGGGGGCAATCAGCCCCAGCATTTT. Residues: CASSLEGGNQPQHF.

V is TRBV18 and J is TRBJ2-5; 8 bases fit TRBD2. This CDR3 has 13 amino acids. The junction had 1 base not matched to a gene; V was cut back by 5 bases and J by 2 bases. Per the germline V gene, CDR1 is KGHSH and CDR2 is LQKENI. CDR3 coding DNA: TGTGCCAGCTCAGTAGCGGGGCAAGAGACCCAGTACTTC. Protein: CASSVAGQETQYF.

This clone has a handful of counts. V and J are TRBV6-8 and TRBJ1-1, with 7 positions matching TRBD1. V lost 2 bases and J lost 1; bases outside the gene matches: 13. From germline, CDR1 is MNHGY and CDR2 SAAAGT. There are 18 residues in the CDR3. The CDR3 sequence: CASSYTFYHDRENTEAFF. The CDR3 DNA is TGTGCCAGCAGTTACACCTTTTACCATGACAGGGAGAACACTGAAGCTTTCTTT.

This clone was seen only a few times. The J gene is TRBJ1-2, the V gene TRBV23-1; D perhaps matches TRBD1 (5 bases). TRBV23-1 carries the ORF label, with uncertain function. The CDR3 is 13 residues long. V was clipped by 6 bases and J by 4 bases, with 12 bases between them. DNA for the CDR3: TGCGCCAGCAGCTTGGGGGGACGCTATGGCTACACCTTC. It yields the protein CASSLGGRYGYTF.

By share of the sample, this clone is large. V usage is TRBV11-3 and J usage is TRBJ2-3; D is possibly TRBD2 (6 bases). V gave up 5 bases and J gave up 1 base, with 19 bases separating them. The CDR3 has 17 residues. In germline, CDR1 is SGHNT, CDR2 YENEEA. CDR3 sequence reads: CASSPIGGVAGTDTQYF. As DNA, the CDR3 is TGTGCCAGCAGCCCCATCGGCGGGGTAGCGGGCACAGATACGCAGTATTTT.

This clone is termed medium-sized. The chain couples TRBV6-8 to TRBJ2-5; 9 bases agree with TRBD1. Trimming at V came to 5 bases and at J to 4 bases, leaving 8 bases not matched to a gene. This CDR3 has 15 residues. Germline CDR1 reads MNHGY; CDR2 reads SAAAGT. CDR3 coding DNA: TGTGCCAGCAGTGCCACAGGGGGCGTCGGAGAGACCCAGTACTTC. Protein sequence: CASSATGGVGETQYF.

The chain carries TRBV19 and TRBJ1-5; D is perhaps TRBD1 (5 bases). The CDR3 contains 12 residues. Trimming pared 5 bases from V and 7 bases from J, leaving 9 bases between. Germline CDR1 LNHDA, CDR2 SQIVND (reference sequence). CDR3 amino acids: CASSPREQPQHF. CDR3 nucleotide sequence: TGTGCCAGTAGTCCCAGGGAACAGCCCCAGCATTTT.

This chain uses TRBV11-3 with TRBJ1-5; 11 bases match TRBD1. This CDR3 has 15 amino acids. The trim removed 5 bases at V and 6 bases at J, leaving 6 bases unmatched. Germline CDR1 SGHNT, CDR2 YENEEA. The CDR3 sequence is CASSQGQGVPQPQHF. In nucleotides, the CDR3 is TGTGCCAGCAGCCAGGGACAGGGGGTCCCTCAGCCCCAGCATTTT.

The genes are TRBV4-1 and TRBJ2-2; D is perhaps TRBD1 (6 bases). V was pared by 8 bases and J by 3 bases, with 7 bases between. The germline CDR1 and CDR2 sequences are MGHRA and YSYEKL. CDR3 length equals 12 residues. In DNA form, the CDR3 reads TGCGCCAGCGGGGGCTACACCGGGGAGCTGTTTTTT. Translation gives CASGGYTGELFF.

There are a few counts of this clone. CDR3 sequence (DNA): TGTGCCAGCAGTTACGAGCGGGGGGATACGCAGTATTTT. It is translated as CASSYERGDTQYF. The chain recombines TRBV6-8 with TRBJ2-3; 8 positions agree with TRBD2. The trim removed 2 bases at V and 6 bases at J, leaving 1 base unmatched. Germline CDR1 MNHGY, CDR2 SAAAGT. This CDR3 has 13 amino acids.

This rearrangement joins TRBV5-1 to TRBJ1-1; 10 nucleotides line up with TRBD1. The length of the CDR3 is 15 residues. V shed 4 bases, J shed 4 bases, and the junction held 7 bases outside the gene matches. The germline V gene encodes CDR1 SGHRS and CDR2 YFSETQ. The CDR3 protein is CASSPGDRGGTEAFF. The CDR3 nucleotides are TGCGCCAGCAGCCCGGGGGACAGGGGCGGCACTGAAGCTTTCTTT. The variable domain in full, completed from reference TRBV5-1 and TRBJ1-1, reads KAGVTQTPRYLIKTRGQQVTLSCSPISGHRSVSWYQQTPGQGLQFLFEYFSETQRNKGNFPGRFSGRQFSNSRSEMNVSTLELGDSALYLCASSPGDRGGTEAFFGQGTRLTVV.

The rearrangement joins TRBV6-8 to TRBJ1-2, with TRBD1 as a possible D gene (6 bases). With 10 bases removed from V and 7 bases from J, the gap between germline ends came to 19 bases. The CDR3 contains 13 residues. CDR1 and CDR2 from the germline V gene are MNHGY and SAAAGT. CDR3 in DNA: TGTGCCATCAGCCAAGGCCGGGGGGCTGGCTACACCTTC. Amino acid sequence: CAISQGRGAGYTF.

The gene calls are TRBV29-1 and TRBJ2-6; TRBD1 matches at 7 bases. Germline V gene lookup returns CDR1 SQVTM and CDR2 ANQGSEA. Unmatched junction bases numbered 5, after V lost 1 base and J lost 5 bases. CDR3 size: 15 residues. This chain's CDR3 is CSVEGLTGRANVLTF. CDR3 DNA sequence: TGCAGCGTTGAAGGGCTGACAGGGCGGGCCAACGTCCTGACTTTC.

The chain combines TRBV19 with TRBJ1-5; possibly TRBD1 for D (6 bases). The length of the CDR3 is 12 residues. Germline CDR1 LNHDA, CDR2 SQIVND (reference sequence). The V end was cut by 4 bases, the J end by 6 bases, with 7 bases between. DNA for the CDR3: TGTGCCAGTAGTACCAGGGGTCAGCCCCAGCATTTT. It encodes CASSTRGQPQHF.

The J gene is TRBJ1-4, the V gene TRBV15; D unresolved. The CDR3 is 14 residues long. CDR1 is LNHNV, CDR2 YYDKDF, per germline (reference sequence). V was cut by 1 base and J by 5 bases, with 8 bases left in between. The CDR3, as DNA: TGTGCCACCAGCAGAGTTCGACTGAATGAAAAACTGTTTTTT. This sequence encodes CATSRVRLNEKLFF.

This clone is large within its sample. The V and J genes are TRBV11-3 and TRBJ2-7, with 9 bases fitting TRBD1. There are 14 residues in the CDR3. CDR1 is SGHNT and CDR2 is YENEEA in the germline V gene. Germline trimming cut 4 bases from V and 3 bases from J; bases unmatched to any gene: 4. The DNA for the CDR3 is TGTGCCAGCAGCTATTGGGACAGGGACTACGAGCAGTACTTC. Encoded protein: CASSYWDRDYEQYF. The full variable domain, completed using reference TRBV11-3 and TRBJ2-7, is EAGVVQSPRYKIIEKKQPVAFWCNPISGHNTLYWYLQNLGQGPELLIRYENEEAVDDSQLPKDRFSAERLKGVDSTLKIQPAELGDSAVYLCASSYWDRDYEQYFGPGTRLTVT.

Judged by abundance, this clone is medium-sized. V is TRBV11-3 and J is TRBJ2-4, with 10 bases that match TRBD1. Germline assignment: CDR1 SGHNT and CDR2 YENEEA. This CDR3 has 15 residues. Losses at the gene ends were 5 bases for V and 8 bases for J; bases not matched to a gene: 9. The CDR3 nucleotides read TGTGCCAGCAGCCACGGGACAGGGGAAGGGTACATTCAGTACTTC. Amino acid sequence: CASSHGTGEGYIQYF.

This clone was seen a handful of times. The CDR3: CASSTTGIGTQYF. CDR3 DNA sequence: TGTGCCAGCAGCACGACAGGGATTGGGACCCAGTACTTC. This chain uses TRBV6-8 with TRBJ2-5, with 7 bases identical to TRBD1. The CDR3 spans 13 residues. Per germline, CDR1 MNHGY and CDR2 SAAAGT. J lost 7 bases, V lost 6 bases, and 8 bases had no gene match.

The chain carries TRBV11-3 and TRBJ2-2; possibly TRBD2 for D (7 bases). The CDR3 totals 15 residues. Trimming pared 3 bases from V and 4 bases from J, leaving 12 bases between. Germline loops: CDR1 SGHNT, CDR2 YENEEA. The DNA for the CDR3 is TGTGCCAGCAGCTTGGGAGGGGGAGGCACCGGGGAGCTGTTTTTT. This codes for CASSLGGGGTGELFF.

The chain employs TRBV18 and TRBJ1-6; D is uncertain. CDR1 is KGHSH and CDR2 is LQKENI in the germline V gene. There are 15 residues in the CDR3. The V end was cut by 5 bases, the J end by 6 bases, with 14 bases between. This CDR3 reads CASSSSGPINSPLHF. The CDR3, as DNA: TGTGCCAGCTCATCTTCCGGGCCGATTAATTCACCCCTCCACTTT.

The chain links TRBV29-1 to TRBJ2-2; TRBD1 matches 8 bases. The ends lost 7 bases at V and 3 bases at J; junction bases unmatched: 16. This CDR3 comprises 17 residues. Looked up from germline, CDR1 is SQVTM and CDR2 is ANQGSEA. CDR3 sequence: CSAEGLGATGDTGELFF. CDR3 DNA sequence: TGCAGCGCTGAGGGTCTTGGGGCGACAGGGGACACCGGGGAGCTGTTTTTT.

CDR3 nucleotide sequence: TGTGCCAGCAGCTGGTCGGGGGCTGGAAACACCATATATTTT. Encoded protein: CASSWSGAGNTIYF. The V call is TRBV6-8, the J call TRBJ1-3; TRBD1 might be the D (5 bases). This CDR3 spans 14 amino acids. From germline, CDR1 is MNHGY and CDR2 SAAAGT. V dropped 6 bases and J dropped 2 bases, with 11 bases sitting between them.

In this sample, this clone is large (0.1 to 1%). The V and J genes are TRBV11-3 and TRBJ2-5, with 8 bases aligning to TRBD2. Germline V gene lookup returns CDR1 SGHNT and CDR2 YENEEA. V lost 6 bases to trimming and J lost 2 bases; unmatched junction nucleotides: 8. CDR3 length: 15 residues. CDR3 amino acids: CASSLLAGGQETQYF. The CDR3 DNA reads TGTGCCAGCAGTCTACTGGCGGGGGGTCAAGAGACCCAGTACTTC.

This clone was counted a single time. This sequence joins TRBV29-1 and TRBJ2-1, with a tentative D call TRBD1 (7 bases). This CDR3 contains 15 residues. The V end lost 7 bases, the J end lost 7 bases, and 23 bases lay between the germline ends. From germline, CDR1 is SQVTM and CDR2 ANQGSEA. CDR3 coding DNA: TGCAGCGCTACGGTCGTTGCAGGGGGGCGGAATGAGCAGTTCTTC. Protein sequence: CSATVVAGGRNEQFF.

The chain has TRBV6-8 and TRBJ2-5, with D uncertain. V lost 4 bases to trimming and J lost 3 bases, with 9 bases between them. The CDR3 is 13 amino acids. Germline-derived CDR1 and CDR2 are MNHGY and SAAAGT. The CDR3 nucleotides read TGTGCCAGCAGTTCCGTCGAGGAAGAGACCCAGTACTTC. This encodes CASSSVEEETQYF.

This clone was counted only a few times. As DNA, the CDR3 is TGTGCCAGCTCACCACGCCCTGCACAGGGGGGCAATGAGCAGTTCTTC. Its translation is CASSPRPAQGGNEQFF. The gene calls are TRBV18 and TRBJ2-1; 8 nucleotides align to TRBD1. The CDR3 is 16 residues long. The junction had 8 bases not matched to a gene; V was cut back by 1 base and J by 6 bases. Per the germline V gene, CDR1 is KGHSH and CDR2 is LQKENI.